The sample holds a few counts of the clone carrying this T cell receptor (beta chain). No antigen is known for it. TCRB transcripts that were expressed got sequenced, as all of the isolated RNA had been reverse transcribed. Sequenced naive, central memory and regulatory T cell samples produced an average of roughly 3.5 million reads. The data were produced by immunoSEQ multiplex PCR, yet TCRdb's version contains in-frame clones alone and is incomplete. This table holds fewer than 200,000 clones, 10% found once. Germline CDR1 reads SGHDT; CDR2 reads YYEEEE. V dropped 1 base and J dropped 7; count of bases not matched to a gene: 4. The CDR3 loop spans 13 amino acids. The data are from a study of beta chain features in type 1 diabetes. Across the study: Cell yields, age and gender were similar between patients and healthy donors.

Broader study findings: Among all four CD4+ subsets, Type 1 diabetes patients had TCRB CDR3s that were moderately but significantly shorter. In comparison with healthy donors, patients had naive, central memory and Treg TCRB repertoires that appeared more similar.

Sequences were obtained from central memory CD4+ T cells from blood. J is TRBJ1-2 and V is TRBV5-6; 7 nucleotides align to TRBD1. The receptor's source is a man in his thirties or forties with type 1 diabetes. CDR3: CASSLSNRGGYTF. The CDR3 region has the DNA TGTGCCAGCAGCTTGTCGAACAGGGGTGGCTACACCTTC.